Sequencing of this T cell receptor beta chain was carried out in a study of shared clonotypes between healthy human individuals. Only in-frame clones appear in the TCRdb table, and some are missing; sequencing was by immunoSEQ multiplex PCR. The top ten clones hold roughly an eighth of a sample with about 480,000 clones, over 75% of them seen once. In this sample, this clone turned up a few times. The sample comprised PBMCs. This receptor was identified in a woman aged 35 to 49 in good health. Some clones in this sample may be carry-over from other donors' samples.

The DNA of the CDR3 is TGTGCCAGCAGCTTAAAAAACATTCAGTACTTC. This codes for CASSLKNIQYF. The rearrangement joins TRBV7-9 to TRBJ2-4, with D unclear. This CDR3 has 11 residues. The V end was cut by 2 bases, the J end by 4 bases, with 0 bases between. Germline CDR1 is SEHNR and CDR2 is FQNEAQ (reference sequence).